The present TCR beta chain was sequenced within a study of blood T cells in healthy people across ages. As for this clonotype: Antigen: not known.

Using a J-beta primer mix together with a sample-barcoded 5' primer, a second PCR was run for roughly 6 to 12 cycles. TCRdb fed the 5' RACE reads into MiXCR, producing one record per CDR3 protein. The sample has about 800,000 distinct CDR3 sequences, roughly 60% seen once. Trimming removed 1 base from V and 7 bases from J; junction bases left unmatched: 1. CDR1 is LNHNV, CDR2 YYDKDF, per germline (reference sequence). CDR3 length: 14 amino acids. Regarding the study as a whole: A roughly linear fall in TCR beta diversity per million T cells was seen with increasing age.

The J gene is TRBJ1-6, the V gene TRBV15; 7 nucleotides line up with TRBD1. The clonotype was recovered from a man in his thirties or forties in good health. Sequenced sample: blood. Here the CDR3 reads CATSRVGQNSPLHF. Here the CDR3 DNA reads TGTGCCACCAGCAGAGTGGGACAGAATTCACCCCTCCACTTT.